The clone carrying this T cell receptor beta chain was found once. Its antigen is not known. The study drew the donors from its approximately 110-subject validation cohort, separate from the 666-subject first cohort. This sample stems from a study of cytomegalovirus exposure and HLA in healthy donors. The CDR3 extends over 16 amino acids. From germline, CDR1 is LGHNT and CDR2 FRNRAP. The V gene end was trimmed by 4 bases and the J gene end by 0 bases; junction bases not matched to a gene: 7. Sequencing used immunoSEQ multiplex PCR; TCRdb keeps in-frame clones, though not all of them. The data hold about 180,000 clones, with 75% to 90% observed a single time. Findings and caveats of the study: Listed as cytomegalovirus-associated were 150 to 200 TCR beta chains.

The sequenced sample consisted of PBMCs. The receptor was derived from a man younger than 35 in good health and CMV-seropositive. This chain connects TRBV12-5 to TRBJ2-3; TRBD2 agrees at 7 bases. The CDR3 region is CASGSPSGPSTDTQYF. The CDR3 DNA is TGTGCTAGTGGTTCCCCTAGCGGACCTAGCACAGATACGCAGTATTTT.